The 3 T cell receptor beta chains given below trace back to one sample, sequenced in a study of OX40 agonist ivuxolimab in advanced cancers. Produced via immunoSEQ multiplex PCR; TCRdb's table is partial and in-frame only. The sample lists about 79,000 clones; about 90% were seen once. The sample in question was CD4+ or CD8+ T cells sorted from blood, obtained in a trial of the OX40 agonist ivuxolimab. These receptors all stem from an adult with an advanced solid tumor such as melanoma, head and neck, liver or kidney cancer.

V usage is TRBV11-2 and J usage is TRBJ1-2; weak D call: TRBD1 (6 bases). This CDR3 comprises 16 residues. Germline CDR1 is SGHAT and CDR2 is FQNNGV. The germline V and J ends were trimmed by 1 base and 7 bases, with 19 bases remaining between them. CDR3 region: CASSLGPTGGLRGYTF. In DNA form, the CDR3 reads TGTGCCAGCAGCTTAGGACCGACAGGTGGCCTCCGTGGCTACACCTTC.

The rearrangement joins TRBV11-2 to TRBJ1-3; D is ambiguous. CDR1 and CDR2 (germline): SGHAT, FQNNGV. The V and J ends lost 4 bases and 2 bases respectively, with 3 bases between them. The CDR3 sequence is 12 residues long. CDR3 in amino acids: CASSSPGNTIYF. DNA for the CDR3: TGTGCCAGCAGCTCCCCTGGAAACACCATATATTTT.

The chain employs TRBV13 and TRBJ1-6; 11 bases fit TRBD1. V was pared by 5 bases and J by 7 bases, with 4 bases of the junction left unmatched. Germline V gene lookup returns CDR1 PRHDT and CDR2 FYEKMQ (reference sequence). The length of the CDR3 is 15 residues. The CDR3, as DNA: TGTGCCAGCAGCGCCCGGGACAGGGGGAATTCACCCCTCCACTTT. Translated, it gives CASSARDRGNSPLHF.